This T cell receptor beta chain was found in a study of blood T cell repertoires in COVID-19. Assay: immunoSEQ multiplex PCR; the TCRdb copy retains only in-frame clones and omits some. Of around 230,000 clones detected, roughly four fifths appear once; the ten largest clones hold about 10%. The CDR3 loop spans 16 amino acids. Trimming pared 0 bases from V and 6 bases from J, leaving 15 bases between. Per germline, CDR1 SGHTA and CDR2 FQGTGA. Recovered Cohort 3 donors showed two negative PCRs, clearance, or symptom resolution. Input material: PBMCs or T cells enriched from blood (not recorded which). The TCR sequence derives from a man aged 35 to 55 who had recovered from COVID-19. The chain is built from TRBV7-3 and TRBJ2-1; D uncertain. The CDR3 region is CASSLTPPTLTNEQFF. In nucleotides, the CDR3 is TGTGCCAGCAGCTTAACCCCTCCGACATTAACCAATGAGCAGTTCTTC.